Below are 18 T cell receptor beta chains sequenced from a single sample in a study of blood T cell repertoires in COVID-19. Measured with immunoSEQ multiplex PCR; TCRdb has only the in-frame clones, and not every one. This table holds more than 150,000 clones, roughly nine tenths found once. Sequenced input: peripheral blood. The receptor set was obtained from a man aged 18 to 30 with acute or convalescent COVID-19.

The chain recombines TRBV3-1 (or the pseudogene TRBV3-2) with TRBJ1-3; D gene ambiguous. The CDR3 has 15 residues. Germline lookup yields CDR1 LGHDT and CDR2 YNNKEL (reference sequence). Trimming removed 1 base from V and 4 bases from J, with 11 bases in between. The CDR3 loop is CASSQVTRRGNTIYF. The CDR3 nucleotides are TGTGCCAGCAGCCAAGTAACCCGGCGGGGAAACACCATATATTTT.

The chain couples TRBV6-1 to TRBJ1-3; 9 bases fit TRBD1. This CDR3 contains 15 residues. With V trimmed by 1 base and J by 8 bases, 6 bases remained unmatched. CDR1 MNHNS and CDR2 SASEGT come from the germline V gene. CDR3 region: CASSEGEQGADTIYF. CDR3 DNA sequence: TGTGCCAGCAGTGAAGGAGAACAGGGGGCGGACACCATATATTTT.

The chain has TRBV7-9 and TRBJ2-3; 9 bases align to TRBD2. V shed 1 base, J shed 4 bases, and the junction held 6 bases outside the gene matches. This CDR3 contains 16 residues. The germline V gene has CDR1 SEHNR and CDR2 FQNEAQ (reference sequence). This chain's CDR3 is CASSLGSSGAADTQYF. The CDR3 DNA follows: TGTGCCAGCAGCTTAGGCTCTAGCGGGGCGGCAGATACGCAGTATTTT.

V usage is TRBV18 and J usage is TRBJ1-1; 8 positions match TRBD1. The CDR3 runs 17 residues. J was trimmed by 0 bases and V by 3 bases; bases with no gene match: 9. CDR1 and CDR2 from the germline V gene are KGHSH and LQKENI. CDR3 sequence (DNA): TGTGCCAGCTCACCCGGCGGGACAGGCCCCATGAACACTGAAGCTTTCTTT. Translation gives CASSPGGTGPMNTEAFF.

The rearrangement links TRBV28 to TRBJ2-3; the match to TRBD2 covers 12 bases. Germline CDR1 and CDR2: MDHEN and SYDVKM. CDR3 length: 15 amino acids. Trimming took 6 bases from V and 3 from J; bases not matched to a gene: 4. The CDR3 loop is CASSTGLAGTDTQYF. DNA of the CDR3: TGTGCCAGCAGCACAGGACTAGCGGGAACAGATACGCAGTATTTT. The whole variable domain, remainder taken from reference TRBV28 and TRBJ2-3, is DVKVTQSSRYLVKRTGEKVFLECVQDMDHENMFWYRQDPGLGLRLIYFSYDVKMKEKGDIPEGYSVSREKKERFSLILESASTNQTSMYLCASSTGLAGTDTQYFGPGTRLTVL.

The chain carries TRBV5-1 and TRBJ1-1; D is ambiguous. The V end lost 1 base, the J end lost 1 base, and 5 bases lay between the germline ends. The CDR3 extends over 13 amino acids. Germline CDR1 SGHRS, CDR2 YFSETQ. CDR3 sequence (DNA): TGCGCCAGCAGCTTGATTAAGAACACTGAAGCTTTCTTT. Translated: CASSLIKNTEAFF.

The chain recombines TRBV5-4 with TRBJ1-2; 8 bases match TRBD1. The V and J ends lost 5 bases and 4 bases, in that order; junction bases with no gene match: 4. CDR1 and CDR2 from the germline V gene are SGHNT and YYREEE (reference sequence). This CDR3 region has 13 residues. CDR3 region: CASSLTGVYGYTF. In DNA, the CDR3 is TGTGCCAGCAGTTTGACAGGGGTCTATGGCTACACCTTC. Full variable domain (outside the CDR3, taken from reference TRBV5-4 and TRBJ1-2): ETGVTQSPTHLIKTRGQQVTLRCSSQSGHNTVSWYQQALGQGPQFIFQYYREEENGRGNFPPRFSGLQFPNYSSELNVNALELDDSALYLCASSLTGVYGYTFGSGTRLTVV.

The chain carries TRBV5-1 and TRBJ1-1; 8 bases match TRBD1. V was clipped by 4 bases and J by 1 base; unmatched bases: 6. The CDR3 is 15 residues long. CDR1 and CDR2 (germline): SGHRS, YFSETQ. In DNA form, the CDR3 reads TGCGCCAGCAGCCATGGACAGGGCGGGAACACTGAAGCTTTCTTT. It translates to CASSHGQGGNTEAFF.

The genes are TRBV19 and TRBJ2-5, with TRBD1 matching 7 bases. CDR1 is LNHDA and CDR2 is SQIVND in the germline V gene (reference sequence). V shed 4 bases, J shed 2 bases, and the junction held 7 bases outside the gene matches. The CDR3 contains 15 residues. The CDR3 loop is CASSNPRQGQETQYF. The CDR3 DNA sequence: TGTGCCAGTAGTAATCCAAGACAGGGACAAGAGACCCAGTACTTC.

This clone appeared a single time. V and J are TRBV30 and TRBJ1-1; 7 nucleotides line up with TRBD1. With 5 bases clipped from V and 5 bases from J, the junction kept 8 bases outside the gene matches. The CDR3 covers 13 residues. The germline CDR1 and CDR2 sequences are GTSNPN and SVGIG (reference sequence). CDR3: CAWESGTETEAFF. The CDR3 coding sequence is TGTGCCTGGGAATCCGGGACAGAAACTGAAGCTTTCTTT.

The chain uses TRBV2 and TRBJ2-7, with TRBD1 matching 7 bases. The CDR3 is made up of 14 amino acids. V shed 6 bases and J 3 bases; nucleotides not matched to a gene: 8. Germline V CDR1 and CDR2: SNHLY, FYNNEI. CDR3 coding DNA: TGTGCCAGCAGCGACGGGGACAGTCTCTACGAGCAGTACGTC. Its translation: CASSDGDSLYEQYV.

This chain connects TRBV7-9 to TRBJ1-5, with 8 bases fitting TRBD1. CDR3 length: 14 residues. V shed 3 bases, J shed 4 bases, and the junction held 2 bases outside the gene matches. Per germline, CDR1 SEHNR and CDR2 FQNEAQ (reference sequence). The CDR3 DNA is TGTGCCAGCAGCTTGGACAGGGTGAATCAGCCCCAGCATTTT. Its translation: CASSLDRVNQPQHF.

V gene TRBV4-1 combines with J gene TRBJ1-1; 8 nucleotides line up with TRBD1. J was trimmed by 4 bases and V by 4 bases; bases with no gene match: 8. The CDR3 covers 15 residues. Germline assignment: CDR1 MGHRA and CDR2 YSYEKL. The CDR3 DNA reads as TGCGCCAGCAGCCTAGGGACAGGCACCCCCACTGAAGCTTTCTTT. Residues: CASSLGTGTPTEAFF.

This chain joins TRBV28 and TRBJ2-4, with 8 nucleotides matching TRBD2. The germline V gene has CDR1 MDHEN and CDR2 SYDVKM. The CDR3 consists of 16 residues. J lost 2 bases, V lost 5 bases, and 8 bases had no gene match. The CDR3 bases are TGTGCCAGCAGTGTCTCCGGGGGGGCTCCCAAAAACATTCAGTACTTC. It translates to CASSVSGGAPKNIQYF.

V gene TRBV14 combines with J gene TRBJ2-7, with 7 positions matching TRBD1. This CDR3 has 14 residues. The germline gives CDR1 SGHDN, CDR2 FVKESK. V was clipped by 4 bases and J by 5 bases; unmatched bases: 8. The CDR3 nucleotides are TGTGCCAGCAGCCCTAGACAGGGTGTCCACGAGCAGTACTTC. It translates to CASSPRQGVHEQYF.

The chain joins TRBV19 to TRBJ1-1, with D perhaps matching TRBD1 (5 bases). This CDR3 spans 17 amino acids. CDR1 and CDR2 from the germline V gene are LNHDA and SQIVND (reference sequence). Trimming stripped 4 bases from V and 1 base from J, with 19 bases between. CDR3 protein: CASSRTNRDSRNTEAFF. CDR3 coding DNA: TGTGCCAGTAGTAGAACGAACCGGGACTCTCGGAACACTGAAGCTTTCTTT.

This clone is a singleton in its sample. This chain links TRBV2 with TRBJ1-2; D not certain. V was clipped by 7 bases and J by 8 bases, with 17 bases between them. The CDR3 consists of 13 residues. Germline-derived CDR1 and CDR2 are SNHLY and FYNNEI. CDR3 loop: CASTEVENQGYTF. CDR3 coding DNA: TGTGCCAGCACCGAGGTAGAGAATCAAGGCTACACCTTC.

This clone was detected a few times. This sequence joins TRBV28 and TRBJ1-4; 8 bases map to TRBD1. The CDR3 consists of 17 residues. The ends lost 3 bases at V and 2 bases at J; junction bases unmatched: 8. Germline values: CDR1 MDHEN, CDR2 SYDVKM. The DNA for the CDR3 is TGTGCCAGCAGTTTCTCTCGTACAGGGGGGACTAATGAAAAACTGTTTTTT. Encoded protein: CASSFSRTGGTNEKLFF.